The subject of this entry is one T cell receptor beta chain. This specimen belongs to a study of blood T cell repertoires in COVID-19. Study background: Specimens from acute and convalescent COVID-19 originated in the United States, Italy and Spain.

The ends were cut back, 0 bases at V and 0 bases at J, with 15 bases in the middle. Germline V gives CDR1 MNHNS, CDR2 SASEGT. The CDR3 consists of 17 residues. Clones were read by immunoSEQ multiplex PCR, and TCRdb kept only the in-frame ones, dropping some. This table has around 270,000 clones, approximately 85% appearing once. Donors of Cohort 3 who recovered were those that had two negative PCRs, clearance, or symptom resolution. The chain couples TRBV6-1 to TRBJ2-7; D is possibly TRBD1 (6 bases). The sequence came from a woman aged 25 to 39 who had recovered from COVID-19. The sequencing sample was made of PBMCs or T cells enriched from blood (not recorded which). The CDR3 here is CASSEAEGGFSSYEQYF. The CDR3 DNA sequence: TGTGCCAGCAGTGAAGCGGAAGGGGGTTTCAGCTCCTACGAGCAGTACTTC.